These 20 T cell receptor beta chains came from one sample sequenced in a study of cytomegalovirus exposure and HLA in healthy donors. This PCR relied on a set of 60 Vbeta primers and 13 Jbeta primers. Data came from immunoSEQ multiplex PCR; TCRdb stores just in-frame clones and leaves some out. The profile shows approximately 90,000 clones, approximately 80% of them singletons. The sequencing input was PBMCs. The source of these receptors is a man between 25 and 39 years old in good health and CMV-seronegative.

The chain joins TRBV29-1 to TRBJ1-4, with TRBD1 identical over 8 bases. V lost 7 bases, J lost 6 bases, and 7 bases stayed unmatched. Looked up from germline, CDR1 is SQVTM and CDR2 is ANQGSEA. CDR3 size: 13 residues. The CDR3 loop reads CSGAGGLDEKLFF. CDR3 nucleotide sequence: TGCAGCGGTGCAGGGGGCCTGGATGAAAAACTGTTTTTT.

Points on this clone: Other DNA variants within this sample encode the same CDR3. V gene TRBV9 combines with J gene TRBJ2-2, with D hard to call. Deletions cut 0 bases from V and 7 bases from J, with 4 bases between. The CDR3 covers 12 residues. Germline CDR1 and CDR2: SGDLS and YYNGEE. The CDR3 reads CASSVVNGELFF. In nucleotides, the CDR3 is TGTGCCAGCAGCGTAGTAAACGGGGAGCTGTTTTTT.

CDR3 nucleotide sequence: TGTGCCAGCAGTTCAACAGGGTCCGCTGGGGAGCTGTTTTTT. Translation gives CASSSTGSAGELFF. The chain has TRBV27 and TRBJ2-2; D possibly corresponds to TRBD1 (6 bases). The CDR3 covers 14 residues. The germline gives CDR1 MNHEY, CDR2 SMNVEV (reference sequence). V gave up 4 bases and J gave up 8 bases, with 14 bases separating them.

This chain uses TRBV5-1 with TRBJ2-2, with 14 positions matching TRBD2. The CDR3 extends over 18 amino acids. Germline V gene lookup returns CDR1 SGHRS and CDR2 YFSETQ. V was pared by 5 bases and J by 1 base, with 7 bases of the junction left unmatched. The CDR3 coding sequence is TGCGCCAGCAGACCCCCCGGGACTAGCGGGAGGAACACCGGGGAGCTGTTTTTT. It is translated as CASRPPGTSGRNTGELFF.

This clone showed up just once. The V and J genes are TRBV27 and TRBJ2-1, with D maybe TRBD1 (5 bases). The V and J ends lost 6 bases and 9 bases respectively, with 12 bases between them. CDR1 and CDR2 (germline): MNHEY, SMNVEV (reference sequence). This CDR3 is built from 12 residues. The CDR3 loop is CASRASGFEQFF. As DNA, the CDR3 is TGTGCCAGCAGAGCTTCAGGGTTTGAGCAGTTCTTC.

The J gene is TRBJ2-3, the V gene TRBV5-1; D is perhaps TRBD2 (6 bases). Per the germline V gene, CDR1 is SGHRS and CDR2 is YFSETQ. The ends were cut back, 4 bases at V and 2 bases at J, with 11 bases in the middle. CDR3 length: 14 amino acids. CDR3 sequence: CASSEPGVTDTQYF. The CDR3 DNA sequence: TGCGCCAGCAGCGAACCGGGGGTCACAGATACGCAGTATTTT.

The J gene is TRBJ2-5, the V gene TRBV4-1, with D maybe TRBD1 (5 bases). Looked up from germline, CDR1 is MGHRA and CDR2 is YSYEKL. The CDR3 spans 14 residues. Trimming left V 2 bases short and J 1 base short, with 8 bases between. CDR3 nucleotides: TGCGCCAGCAGCCAACAGGGCATCCAAGAGACCCAGTACTTC. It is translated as CASSQQGIQETQYF.

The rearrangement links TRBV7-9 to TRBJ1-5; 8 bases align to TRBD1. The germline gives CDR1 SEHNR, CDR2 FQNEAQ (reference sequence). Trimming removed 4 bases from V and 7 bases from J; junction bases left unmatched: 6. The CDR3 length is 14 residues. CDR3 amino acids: CASSSDRDRQPQHF. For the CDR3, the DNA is TGTGCCAGCAGCTCGGACAGGGATCGGCAGCCCCAGCATTTT.

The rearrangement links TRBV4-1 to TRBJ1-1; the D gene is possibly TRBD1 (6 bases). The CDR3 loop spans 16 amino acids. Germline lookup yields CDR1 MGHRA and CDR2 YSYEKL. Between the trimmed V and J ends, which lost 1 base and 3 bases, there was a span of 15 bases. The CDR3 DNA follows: TGCGCCAGCAGCCAAGGCCACGGAGAGGGGGACACTGAAGCTTTCTTT. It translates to CASSQGHGEGDTEAFF.

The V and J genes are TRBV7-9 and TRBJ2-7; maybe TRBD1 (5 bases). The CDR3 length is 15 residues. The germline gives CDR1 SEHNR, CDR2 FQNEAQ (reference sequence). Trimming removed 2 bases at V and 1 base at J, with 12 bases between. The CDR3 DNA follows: TGTGCCAGCAGCTTAATGGGGCAGCTATCCTACGAGCAGTACTTC. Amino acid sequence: CASSLMGQLSYEQYF. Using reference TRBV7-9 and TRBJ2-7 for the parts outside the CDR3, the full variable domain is DTGVSQNPRHKITKRGQNVTFRCDPISEHNRLYWYRQTLGQGPEFLTYFQNEAQLEKSRLLSDRFSAERPKGSFSTLEIQRTEQGDSAMYLCASSLMGQLSYEQYFGPGTRLTVT.

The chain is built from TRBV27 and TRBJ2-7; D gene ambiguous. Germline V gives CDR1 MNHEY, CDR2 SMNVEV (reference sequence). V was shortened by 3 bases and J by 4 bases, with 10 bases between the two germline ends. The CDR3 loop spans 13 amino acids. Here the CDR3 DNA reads TGTGCCAGCAGTTTTCGGTTAAAATACGAGCAGTACTTC. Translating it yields CASSFRLKYEQYF.

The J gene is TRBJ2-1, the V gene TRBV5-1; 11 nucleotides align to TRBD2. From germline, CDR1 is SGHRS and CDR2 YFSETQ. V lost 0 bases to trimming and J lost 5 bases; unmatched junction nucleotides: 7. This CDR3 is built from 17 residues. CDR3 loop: CASSLEIAGGANNEQFF. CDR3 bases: TGCGCCAGCAGCTTGGAGATAGCGGGGGGGGCCAACAATGAGCAGTTCTTC.

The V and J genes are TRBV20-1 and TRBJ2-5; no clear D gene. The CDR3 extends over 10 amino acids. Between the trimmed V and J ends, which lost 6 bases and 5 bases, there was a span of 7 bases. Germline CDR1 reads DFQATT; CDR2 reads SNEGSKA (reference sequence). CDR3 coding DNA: TGCAGTGCCCCCCTCGAGACCCAGTACTTC. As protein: CSAPLETQYF.

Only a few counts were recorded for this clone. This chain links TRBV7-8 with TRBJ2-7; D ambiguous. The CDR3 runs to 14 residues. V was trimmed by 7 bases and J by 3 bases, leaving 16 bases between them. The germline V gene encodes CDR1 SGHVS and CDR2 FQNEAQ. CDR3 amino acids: CASTQRFVSYEQYF. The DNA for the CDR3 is TGTGCCAGCACCCAGAGGTTCGTCAGCTACGAGCAGTACTTC.

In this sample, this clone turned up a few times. Written as DNA, the CDR3 is TGTGCCAGCAGTTCCTTTGGGGAGGGGGGGACAGATACGCAGTATTTT. Amino acids: CASSSFGEGGTDTQYF. J is TRBJ2-3 and V is TRBV6-5; D may be TRBD2 (7 bases). V lost 4 bases and J lost 3, with 17 bases in between. This CDR3 has 16 residues. CDR1 and CDR2 from the germline V gene are MNHEY and SVGAGI.

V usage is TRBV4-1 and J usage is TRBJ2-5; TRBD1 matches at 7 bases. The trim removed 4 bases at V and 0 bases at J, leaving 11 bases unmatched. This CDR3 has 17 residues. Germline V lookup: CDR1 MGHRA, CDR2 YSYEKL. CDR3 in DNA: TGCGCCAGCAGCCTCTACCCGCCGGGACAGAACCAAGAGACCCAGTACTTC. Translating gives CASSLYPPGQNQETQYF.

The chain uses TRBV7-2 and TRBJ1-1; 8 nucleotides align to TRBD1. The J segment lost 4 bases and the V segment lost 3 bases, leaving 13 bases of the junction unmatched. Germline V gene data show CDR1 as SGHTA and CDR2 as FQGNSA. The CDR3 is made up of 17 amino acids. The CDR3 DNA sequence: TGTGCCAGCAGCTTCGCTGGCGACAGGGGTAGCGGCACTGAAGCTTTCTTT. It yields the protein CASSFAGDRGSGTEAFF.

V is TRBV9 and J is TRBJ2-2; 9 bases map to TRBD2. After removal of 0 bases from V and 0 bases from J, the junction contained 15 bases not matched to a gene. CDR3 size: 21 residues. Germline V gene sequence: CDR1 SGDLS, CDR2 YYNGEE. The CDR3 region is CASSVATSGGTVFANTGELFF. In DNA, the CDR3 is TGTGCCAGCAGCGTAGCTACCAGCGGGGGGACCGTGTTCGCGAACACCGGGGAGCTGTTTTTT. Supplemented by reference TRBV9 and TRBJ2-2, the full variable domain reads DSGVTQTPKHLITATGQRVTLRCSPRSGDLSVYWYQQSLDQGLQFLIQYYNGEERAKGNILERFSAQQFPDLHSELNLSSLELGDSALYFCASSVATSGGTVFANTGELFFGEGSRLTVL.

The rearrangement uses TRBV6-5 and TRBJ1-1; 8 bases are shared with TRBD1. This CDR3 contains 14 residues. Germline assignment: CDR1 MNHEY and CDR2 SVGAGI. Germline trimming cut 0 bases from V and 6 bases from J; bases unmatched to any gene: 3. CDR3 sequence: CASSYSSRGPEAFF. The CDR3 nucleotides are TGTGCCAGCAGTTACTCTAGCAGGGGGCCTGAAGCTTTCTTT.

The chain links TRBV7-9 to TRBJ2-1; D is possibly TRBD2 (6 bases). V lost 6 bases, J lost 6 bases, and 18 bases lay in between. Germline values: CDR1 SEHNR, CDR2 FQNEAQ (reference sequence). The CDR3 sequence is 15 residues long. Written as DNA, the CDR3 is TGTGCCAGCAGGTTAAGTGGAGGGTTTAGCAATGAGCAGTTCTTC. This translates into CASRLSGGFSNEQFF.